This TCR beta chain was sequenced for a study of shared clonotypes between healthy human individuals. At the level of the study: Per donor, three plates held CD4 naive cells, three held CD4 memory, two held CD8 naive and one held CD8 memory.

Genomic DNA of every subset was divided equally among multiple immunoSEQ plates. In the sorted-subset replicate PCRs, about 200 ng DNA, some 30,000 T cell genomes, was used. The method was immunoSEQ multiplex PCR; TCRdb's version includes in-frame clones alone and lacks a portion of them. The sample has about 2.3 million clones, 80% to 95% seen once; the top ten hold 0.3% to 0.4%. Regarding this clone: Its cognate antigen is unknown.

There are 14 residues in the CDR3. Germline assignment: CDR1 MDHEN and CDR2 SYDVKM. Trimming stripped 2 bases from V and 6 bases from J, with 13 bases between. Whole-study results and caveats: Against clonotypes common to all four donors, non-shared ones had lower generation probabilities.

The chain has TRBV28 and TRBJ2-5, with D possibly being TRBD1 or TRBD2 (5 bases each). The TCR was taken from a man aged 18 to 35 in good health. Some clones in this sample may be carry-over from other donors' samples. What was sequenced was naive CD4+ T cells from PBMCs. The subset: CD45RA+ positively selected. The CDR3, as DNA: TGTGCCAGCAGTTTAACTGGGGGTAAAAAGACCCAGTACTTC. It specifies CASSLTGGKKTQYF.